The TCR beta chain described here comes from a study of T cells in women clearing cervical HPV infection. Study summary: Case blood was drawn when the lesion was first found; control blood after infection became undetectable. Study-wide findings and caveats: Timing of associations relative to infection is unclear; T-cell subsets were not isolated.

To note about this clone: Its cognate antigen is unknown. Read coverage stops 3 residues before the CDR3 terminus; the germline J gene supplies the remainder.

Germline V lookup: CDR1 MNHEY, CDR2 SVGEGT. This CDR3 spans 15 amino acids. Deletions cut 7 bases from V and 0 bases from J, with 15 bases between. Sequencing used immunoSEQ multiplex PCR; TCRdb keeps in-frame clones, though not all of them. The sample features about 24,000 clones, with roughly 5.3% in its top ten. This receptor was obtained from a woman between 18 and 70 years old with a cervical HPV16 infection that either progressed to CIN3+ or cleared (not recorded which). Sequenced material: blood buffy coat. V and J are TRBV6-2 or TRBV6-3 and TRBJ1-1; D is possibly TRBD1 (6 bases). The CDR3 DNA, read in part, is TGTGCCAGCACCCAAAGGGGGAATATGAACACTGAA. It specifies CASTQRGNMNTE. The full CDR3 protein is CASTQRGNMNTEAFF.